A selection of T cell receptor beta chains follows, all from one sample in a study of technical replicates of blood from a few donors. TCRdb's table, derived via immunoSEQ multiplex PCR, lists solely in-frame clones and lacks some. The sample lists tens of thousands of clones, 92% occurring once. The sequenced material came from T cells isolated from PBMCs. These receptors were taken from a human donor in good health. Both conserved end residues are part of each CDR3. D genes are given only for firm matches. Not every row has a clone size; where given, it reads once, few, many or a size class.

J: TRBJ1-2; V: TRBV4-2; size: .; D: TRBD1; CDR3: CASSQDNWTGQGYTF; DNA: TGTGCCAGCAGCCAAGATAATTGGACAGGGCAGGGCTACACCTTC
J: TRBJ1-2; V: TRBV18; size: .; D: .; CDR3: CASTANTNYGYTF; DNA: TGTGCCAGCACAGCCAACACTAACTATGGCTACACCTTC
J: TRBJ2-7; V: TRBV5-4; size: once; D: .; CDR3: CASSLPGTLYEQYF; DNA: TGTGCCAGCAGCTTGCCGGGAACTCTCTACGAGCAGTACTTC
J: TRBJ2-7; V: TRBV12-5; size: .; D: TRBD2; CDR3: CASGWILASHYEQYF; DNA: TGTGCTAGTGGTTGGATACTAGCGAGTCACTACGAGCAGTACTTC
J: TRBJ2-1; V: TRBV7-3; size: .; D: TRBD2; CDR3: CASSLNRLADEQFF; DNA: TGTGCCAGCAGCTTAAATAGACTAGCGGATGAGCAGTTCTTC
J: TRBJ2-1; V: TRBV5-1; size: .; D: .; CDR3: CASSLAPGGNEQFF; DNA: TGCGCCAGCAGCTTGGCTCCAGGGGGGAATGAGCAGTTCTTC
J: TRBJ1-2; V: TRBV10-3; size: .; D: .; CDR3: CAISLSYGYTF; DNA: TGTGCCATCAGCTTGAGCTATGGCTACACCTTC
J: TRBJ2-4; V: TRBV19; size: .; D: TRBD2; CDR3: CASSLGREVINIQYF; DNA: TGTGCCAGTAGTTTAGGACGGGAGGTTATAAACATTCAGTACTTC
J: TRBJ2-3; V: TRBV11-2; size: .; D: .; CDR3: CASSLEASIADTQYF; DNA: TGTGCCAGCAGCTTAGAGGCTAGTATCGCAGATACGCAGTATTTT
J: TRBJ2-1; V: TRBV7-8; size: .; D: .; CDR3: CASSLVDPQFF; DNA: TGTGCCAGCAGCTTAGTAGATCCCCAGTTCTTC
J: TRBJ2-4; V: TRBV5-1; size: .; D: TRBD2; CDR3: CASSLPGGGNIQYF; DNA: TGCGCCAGCAGCTTGCCGGGCGGGGGTAACATTCAGTACTTC
J: TRBJ2-5; V: TRBV7-8; size: .; D: .; CDR3: CASSLSSKETQYF; DNA: TGTGCCAGCAGCTTAAGTAGTAAGGAGACCCAGTACTTC
J: TRBJ1-4; V: TRBV28; size: once; D: TRBD1; CDR3: CASSFIGQGEKLFF; DNA: TGTGCCAGCAGCTTTATAGGACAGGGCGAAAAACTGTTTTTT
J: TRBJ2-5; V: TRBV28; size: .; D: TRBD2; CDR3: CASIPFHVASGREGETQYF; DNA: TGTGCCAGCATCCCTTTTCACGTGGCTAGCGGGAGGGAGGGAGAGACCCAGTACTTC
J: TRBJ2-6; V: TRBV7-3; size: .; D: .; CDR3: CASSSPGLNRSGANVLTF; DNA: TGTGCCAGCAGCTCTCCGGGACTGAATCGGTCTGGGGCCAACGTCCTGACTTTC
J: TRBJ1-1; V: TRBV25-1; size: few; D: .; CDR3: CASSPIRGTEAFF; DNA: TGTGCCAGCAGTCCAATCAGGGGTACTGAAGCTTTCTTT
J: TRBJ2-7; V: TRBV6-1; size: .; D: .; CDR3: CASSEATLQGAVYEQYF; DNA: TGTGCCAGCAGTGAAGCTACACTACAGGGTGCCGTTTACGAGCAGTACTTC
J: TRBJ2-7; V: TRBV25-1; size: few; D: TRBD1; CDR3: CASSRQGFLEQYF; DNA: TGTGCCAGCAGTCGACAGGGGTTTTTGGAGCAGTACTTC
J: TRBJ2-3; V: TRBV19; size: .; D: TRBD2; CDR3: CASSPTSGSTDTQYF; DNA: TGTGCCAGTAGTCCTACTAGCGGCAGCACAGATACGCAGTATTTT
J: TRBJ2-1; V: TRBV4-1; size: .; D: .; CDR3: CASSQGLAPPYNEQFF; DNA: TGCGCCAGCAGCCAAGGGCTAGCGCCCCCATACAATGAGCAGTTCTTC
J: TRBJ1-1; V: TRBV11-1; size: .; D: TRBD1; CDR3: CASSAYTGGTEAFF; DNA: TGTGCCAGCAGCGCCTATACAGGGGGCACTGAAGCTTTCTTT
J: TRBJ2-3; V: TRBV5-6; size: .; D: TRBD2; CDR3: CASRLAGEGADTQYF; DNA: TGTGCCAGCAGGTTAGCGGGAGAGGGTGCAGATACGCAGTATTTT
J: TRBJ2-7; V: TRBV6-5; size: once; D: .; CDR3: CASMGYREASYEQYF; DNA: TGTGCCAGCATGGGTTACCGTGAGGCGTCCTACGAGCAGTACTTC
J: TRBJ1-5; V: TRBV28; size: .; D: .; CDR3: CASSFYLPNQPQHF; DNA: TGTGCCAGCAGTTTCTACCTTCCCAATCAGCCCCAGCATTTT
J: TRBJ1-2; V: TRBV7-3; size: once; D: .; CDR3: CASSKGGAYGYTF; DNA: TGTGCCAGCAGCAAAGGGGGGGCCTATGGCTACACCTTC
J: TRBJ2-7; V: TRBV6-5; size: .; D: .; CDR3: CASSPLAGNTYEQYF; DNA: TGTGCCAGCAGCCCCCTCGCGGGTAATACCTACGAGCAGTACTTC
J: TRBJ2-2; V: TRBV29-1; size: .; D: TRBD1; CDR3: CSVGTGGAGELFF; DNA: TGCAGCGTTGGGACAGGGGGGGCCGGGGAGCTGTTTTTT
J: TRBJ2-3; V: TRBV5-1; size: .; D: .; CDR3: CASSLEAGEGSDTQYF; DNA: TGCGCCAGCAGCTTGGAGGCAGGGGAAGGGTCAGATACGCAGTATTTT
J: TRBJ1-1; V: TRBV12-5; size: few; D: .; CDR3: CASGLSLRVPQAFF; DNA: TGTGCTAGTGGTTTGAGCCTACGGGTTCCTCAAGCTTTCTTT
J: TRBJ2-6; V: TRBV28; size: .; D: .; CDR3: CASSSPRGADGANVLTF; DNA: TGTGCCAGCAGTTCTCCCCGGGGGGCGGACGGGGCCAACGTCCTGACTTTC
J: TRBJ2-2; V: TRBV5-1; size: once; D: .; CDR3: CASSLVAATGELFF; DNA: TGCGCCAGCAGCTTGGTTGCGGCCACCGGGGAGCTGTTTTTT
J: TRBJ1-5; V: TRBV7-2; size: .; D: .; CDR3: CAVTTVGSPNQPQHF; DNA: TGTGCCGTCACCACCGTTGGGAGCCCAAATCAGCCCCAGCATTTT
J: TRBJ2-3; V: TRBV4-3; size: .; D: TRBD2; CDR3: CASSHHTPGTSLTLDTQYF; DNA: TGCGCCAGCAGCCACCACACTCCCGGGACTAGCTTGACGCTAGATACGCAGTATTTT
J: TRBJ1-4; V: TRBV19; size: .; D: TRBD1; CDR3: CASSFRDRLEKLFF; DNA: TGTGCCAGTAGTTTCCGGGACAGGCTTGAAAAACTGTTTTTT
J: TRBJ2-7; V: TRBV11-2; size: .; D: TRBD2; CDR3: CASSSLGGGSYEQYF; DNA: TGTGCCAGCAGCTCCCTAGGCGGGGGCTCCTACGAGCAGTACTTC
J: TRBJ2-1; V: TRBV28; size: .; D: TRBD2; CDR3: CASSDLAGADEQFF; DNA: TGTGCCAGCAGTGACTTAGCGGGAGCTGATGAGCAGTTCTTC
J: TRBJ2-1; V: TRBV10-2; size: .; D: TRBD2; CDR3: CASSDGTSGSNEQFF; DNA: TGCGCCAGCAGTGACGGGACTAGCGGGTCGAATGAGCAGTTCTTC
J: TRBJ2-7; V: TRBV21-1; size: .; D: .; CDR3: CASKIRQSWEYF; DNA: TGTGCCAGCAAGATCCGACAGTCTTGGGAGTACTTC
J: TRBJ1-4; V: TRBV5-1; size: .; D: .; CDR3: CASSPRGAWGEKLFF; DNA: TGCGCCAGCAGCCCCCGGGGGGCCTGGGGTGAAAAACTGTTTTTT
J: TRBJ2-5; V: TRBV5-1; size: .; D: TRBD1; CDR3: CASSQDRLSDSRETQYF; DNA: TGCGCCAGCAGCCAGGACAGGCTCTCAGATTCGAGAGAGACCCAGTACTTC
J: TRBJ2-1; V: TRBV7-9; size: .; D: TRBD2; CDR3: CASSARSPAGGVNEQFF; DNA: TGTGCCAGCAGCGCGCGTAGCCCAGCGGGAGGAGTAAATGAGCAGTTCTTC
J: TRBJ1-5; V: TRBV5-1; size: .; D: .; CDR3: CASSLSENQPQHF; DNA: TGCGCCAGCAGCTTAAGTGAGAATCAGCCCCAGCATTTT
J: TRBJ2-5; V: TRBV5-1; size: .; D: .; CDR3: CASSSTGGTQETQYF; DNA: TGCGCCAGCAGCTCCACTGGGGGGACCCAAGAGACCCAGTACTTC
J: TRBJ2-2; V: TRBV4-2; size: .; D: .; CDR3: CASSQGLIDLGGGELFF; DNA: TGTGCCAGCAGCCAAGGCTTAATTGACTTGGGGGGCGGGGAGCTGTTTTTT
J: TRBJ2-1; V: TRBV5-1; size: .; D: TRBD2; CDR3: CASATLAGHNEQFF; DNA: TGCGCCAGCGCAACACTAGCGGGCCACAATGAGCAGTTCTTC
J: TRBJ1-1; V: TRBV7-3; size: once; D: TRBD1; CDR3: CASRLLPGQGTTEAFF; DNA: TGTGCCAGCCGATTGTTACCGGGACAGGGTACGACTGAAGCTTTCTTT
J: TRBJ1-1; V: TRBV2; size: .; D: .; CDR3: CAILSWTLDSTEAFF; DNA: TGTGCCATTCTTTCCTGGACACTCGATTCCACTGAAGCTTTCTTT
J: TRBJ2-1; V: TRBV10-3; size: .; D: .; CDR3: CAIRPGGSVYEQFF; DNA: TGTGCCATCAGGCCGGGGGGCTCTGTCTATGAGCAGTTCTTC
J: TRBJ1-3; V: TRBV19; size: .; D: TRBD1; CDR3: CASRTTGLGNTIYF; DNA: TGTGCCAGTAGAACGACAGGGCTCGGAAACACCATATATTTT
J: TRBJ2-1; V: TRBV6-6; size: .; D: .; CDR3: CASSYTGNEQFF; DNA: TGTGCCAGCAGTTATACGGGCAATGAGCAGTTCTTC
J: TRBJ1-1; V: TRBV7-2; size: .; D: TRBD1; CDR3: CASSLRTGARTEAFF; DNA: TGTGCCAGCAGCTTGAGGACAGGGGCACGCACTGAAGCTTTCTTT
J: TRBJ2-1; V: TRBV6-5; size: .; D: .; CDR3: CASSYYLGENEQFF; DNA: TGTGCCAGCAGTTACTACCTGGGAGAAAATGAGCAGTTCTTC